This is a list of T cell receptor beta chains from one sample in a study of OX40 agonist ivuxolimab in advanced cancers. TCRdb's copy holds only in-frame clones and misses some; the assay was immunoSEQ multiplex PCR. The sample carries roughly 89,000 clones, about 81% recorded once. Here the sequenced sample was CD4+ or CD8+ T cells sorted from blood, taken in a trial of the OX40 agonist ivuxolimab. These receptors all come from an adult with an advanced solid tumor such as melanoma, head and neck, liver or kidney cancer. Both conserved end residues are part of each CDR3. D genes are given only for firm matches. Some rows mark clone size as missing; the rest say once, few, many or name a class of expanded clone.

v_gene: TRBV29-1; j_gene: TRBJ1-1; len: 12; d_gene: -; abundance: -; CDR3nt: TGCAGCGTTTCGCAGGGATGGACTGAAGCTTTCTTT; CDR3aa: CSVSQGWTEAFF
v_gene: TRBV5-1; j_gene: TRBJ2-7; len: 15; d_gene: TRBD1; abundance: -; CDR3nt: TGCGCCAGCACCCCAGGAGGGACAGGGGACTACGAGCAGTACTTC; CDR3aa: CASTPGGTGDYEQYF
v_gene: TRBV7-2; j_gene: TRBJ1-2; len: 14; d_gene: -; abundance: -; CDR3nt: TGTGCCAGCAGCTTAGGACAGGTCAACTATGGCTACACCTTC; CDR3aa: CASSLGQVNYGYTF
v_gene: TRBV9; j_gene: TRBJ1-6; len: 15; d_gene: TRBD1; abundance: -; CDR3nt: TGTGCCAGCACCCCAGGGGGCGGGGATAATTCACCCCTCCACTTT; CDR3aa: CASTPGGGDNSPLHF
v_gene: TRBV29-1; j_gene: TRBJ1-1; len: 11; d_gene: -; abundance: few; CDR3nt: TGCAGCGTTGGAGAGAACACTGAAGCTTTCTTT; CDR3aa: CSVGENTEAFF
v_gene: TRBV7-2; j_gene: TRBJ1-5; len: 12; d_gene: -; abundance: -; CDR3nt: TGTGCCAGCAGCTTAAACAATCAGCCCCAGCATTTT; CDR3aa: CASSLNNQPQHF
v_gene: TRBV5-1; j_gene: TRBJ2-2; len: 13; d_gene: -; abundance: -; CDR3nt: TGCGCCAGCAGCTTGGACCTTTCTGGGGAGCTGTTTTTT; CDR3aa: CASSLDLSGELFF
v_gene: TRBV5-1; j_gene: TRBJ1-2; len: 15; d_gene: -; abundance: few; CDR3nt: TGCGCCAGCAGCCCCGTGGCAGGGGTGCCAGCTGGCTACACCTTC; CDR3aa: CASSPVAGVPAGYTF
v_gene: TRBV7-9; j_gene: TRBJ1-1; len: 14; d_gene: -; abundance: -; CDR3nt: TGTGCCAGCAGCTTAAAACAGGGAGGGACTGAAGCTTTCTTT; CDR3aa: CASSLKQGGTEAFF
v_gene: TRBV7-9; j_gene: TRBJ2-7; len: 13; d_gene: TRBD2; abundance: once; CDR3nt: TGTGCCAGCAGCTTTGGCGGGGGGCCCGAGCAGTACTTC; CDR3aa: CASSFGGGPEQYF
v_gene: TRBV7-7; j_gene: TRBJ2-1; len: 16; d_gene: TRBD2; abundance: -; CDR3nt: TGTGCCAGCAGCCCGAGCGGGGGCCTCTCCTACAATGAGCAGTTCTTC; CDR3aa: CASSPSGGLSYNEQFF
v_gene: TRBV7-9; j_gene: TRBJ1-2; len: 13; d_gene: -; abundance: -; CDR3nt: TGTGCCAGCAGCTTAGGGGACTCCGACAAGGACACCTTC; CDR3aa: CASSLGDSDKDTF
v_gene: TRBV6-5; j_gene: TRBJ2-1; len: 13; d_gene: -; abundance: -; CDR3nt: TGTGCCAGCAGTAGACAGGGCGGGGATGAGCAGTTCTTC; CDR3aa: CASSRQGGDEQFF
v_gene: TRBV4-3; j_gene: TRBJ2-3; len: 14; d_gene: -; abundance: once; CDR3nt: TGCGCCAGCAGCCAACACCGGGGAAGAGATACGCAGTATTTT; CDR3aa: CASSQHRGRDTQYF
v_gene: TRBV7-3; j_gene: TRBJ2-5; len: 14; d_gene: TRBD2; abundance: -; CDR3nt: TGTGCCAGCAGCCGACAGACTAGCGATAAAGCCCAGTACTTC; CDR3aa: CASSRQTSDKAQYF
v_gene: TRBV6-6; j_gene: TRBJ2-1; len: 15; d_gene: TRBD2; abundance: -; CDR3nt: TGTGCCAGCAGTTCCCCCGGACTAGGATACAATGAGCAGTTCTTC; CDR3aa: CASSSPGLGYNEQFF